Shown below are 32 T cell receptor beta chains from a single sample sequenced in a study of T cells after yellow fever vaccination. In TCRdb, the 5' RACE reads were re-called with MiXCR into one record per CDR3 protein. The profile shows 110,000 to 150,000 distinct CDR3 sequences, under 7% of them singletons. This specimen consisted of CD4+ T cells sorted from PBMCs, obtained 10 days after the yellow fever booster vaccination. The source is a young man who received the YFV17D yellow fever vaccine.

This clonotype was observed at least ten times. The chain recombines TRBV20-1 with TRBJ2-1; maybe TRBD2 (5 bases). The length of the CDR3 is 12 residues. Trimming took 6 bases from V and 6 from J, leaving 12 bases between them. Per germline, CDR1 DFQATT and CDR2 SNEGSKA (reference sequence). CDR3 amino acids: CSAGRATNEQFF. The CDR3, as DNA: TGCAGTGCAGGGCGGGCCACCAATGAGCAGTTCTTC.

This clonotype was counted at least ten times. V and J are TRBV7-2 and TRBJ2-5; D is undetermined. The V end was cut by 1 base, the J end by 5 bases, with 8 bases between. The CDR3 extends over 13 amino acids. The germline V gene encodes CDR1 SGHTA and CDR2 FQGNSA. CDR3 sequence reads: CASSLGEAETQYF. The CDR3 bases are TGTGCCAGCAGCTTAGGGGAAGCGGAGACCCAGTACTTC. Full variable domain (rest looked up from reference TRBV7-2 and TRBJ2-5): GAGVSQSPSNKVTEKGKDVELRCDPISGHTALYWYRQSLGQGLEFLIYFQGNSAPDKSGLPSDRFSAERTGGSVSTLTIQRTQQEDSAVYLCASSLGEAETQYFGPGTRLLVL.

This clonotype has just a few counts. V and J are TRBV7-2 and TRBJ2-5; D is perhaps TRBD1 (5 bases). Germline assignment: CDR1 SGHTA and CDR2 FQGNSA. Trimming removed 6 bases from V and 2 bases from J, with 13 bases in between. The CDR3 contains 14 residues. CDR3 sequence reads: CASSHRRQQETQYF. The CDR3 DNA is TGTGCCAGCAGTCACAGACGACAGCAAGAGACCCAGTACTTC. Variable domain in full (rest from reference TRBV7-2 and TRBJ2-5): GAGVSQSPSNKVTEKGKDVELRCDPISGHTALYWYRQSLGQGLEFLIYFQGNSAPDKSGLPSDRFSAERTGGSVSTLTIQRTQQEDSAVYLCASSHRRQQETQYFGPGTRLLVL.

Regarding this clonotype: One base away lies a much larger clone, so this may be a sequencing read error. The chain joins TRBV7-2 to TRBJ2-3, with D possibly being TRBD2 (6 bases). V was cut by 1 base and J by 5 bases, with 13 bases left in between. Looked up from germline, CDR1 is SGHTA and CDR2 is FQGNSA. The CDR3 contains 15 residues. CDR3 residues: CTSSLVAGSRDTQYF. The CDR3 DNA follows: TGTACCAGCAGCTTAGTTGCGGGATCTAGAGATACGCAGTATTTT.

This clonotype appeared a few times. The chain has TRBV20-1 and TRBJ1-5; D not resolved. From germline, CDR1 is DFQATT and CDR2 SNEGSKA (reference sequence). The length of the CDR3 is 13 residues. V lost 4 bases and J 4 bases, leaving 11 bases between the germline ends. The CDR3 coding sequence is TGCAGTGCTAACAAGGACCTGAATCAGCCCCAGCATTTT. Its translation: CSANKDLNQPQHF.

This clonotype was counted a few times. At one end the junction does not follow the germline gene, possibly because of a read error. This rearrangement joins TRBV7-4 to TRBJ2-7; D uncertain. Looked up from germline, CDR1 is SGHVT and CDR2 is SQSDAQ. CDR3 length equals 8 residues. Here the CDR3 reads CASSLVGF. The CDR3 DNA follows: TGTGCCAGCAGCTTAGTTGGCTTC.

A remark on this clonotype: Given a much more abundant clone one base away, this may be a read error. The chain joins TRBV3-1 to TRBJ2-1; 8 nucleotides align to TRBD2. V dropped 1 base and J dropped 4; count of bases not matched to a gene: 12. The CDR3 extends over 18 amino acids. Germline CDR1 and CDR2: LGHDT and YNNKEL (reference sequence). The CDR3 DNA sequence: TGTGCCAGCAGCCAAGCCCCAGGGGCGGGAGGCCATTACAATGAGCAGTTCTTC. Its translation: CASSQAPGAGGHYNEQFF.

In this sample, this clonotype turned up many times. V gene TRBV12-3 or TRBV12-4 combines with J gene TRBJ2-1, with a tentative D call TRBD2 (5 bases). The CDR3 contains 18 residues. V lost 3 bases to trimming and J lost 5 bases, with 23 bases between them. In DNA, the CDR3 is TGTGCCAGCAGTTTCATGGCCTCCCCGACGAGGGCACACAATGAGCAGTTCTTC. Amino acids: CASSFMASPTRAHNEQFF.

This clonotype was detected many times. The V call is TRBV5-1, the J call TRBJ2-1, with 10 bases identical to TRBD1. V was clipped by 4 bases and J by 6 bases; unmatched bases: 4. From germline, CDR1 is SGHRS and CDR2 YFSETQ. The length of the CDR3 is 14 residues. CDR3: CASSRDRGGNEQFF. The DNA for the CDR3 is TGCGCCAGCAGCCGGGACAGGGGTGGCAATGAGCAGTTCTTC.

This clonotype showed up many times. V is TRBV10-3 and J is TRBJ1-2; no reliable D call. Germline loops: CDR1 ENHRY, CDR2 SYGVKD. This CDR3 region has 13 residues. The ends were cut back, 7 bases at V and 2 bases at J, with 11 bases in the middle. This chain's CDR3 is CAINKDGNYGYTF. The CDR3 DNA sequence: TGTGCCATCAACAAGGACGGCAACTATGGCTACACCTTC.

In this sample, this clonotype turned up many times. This chain connects TRBV30 to TRBJ2-7; D remains unclear. V shed 0 bases and J shed 2 bases, with 8 bases lying between them. This CDR3 contains 13 residues. Germline CDR1 and CDR2: GTSNPN and SVGIG (reference sequence). CDR3 amino acids: CAWSVNTAYEQYF. CDR3 in DNA: TGTGCCTGGAGTGTAAACACTGCCTACGAGCAGTACTTC.

This clonotype was recorded at least ten times. V is TRBV12-3 or TRBV12-4 and J is TRBJ2-5; weak D call: TRBD2 (6 bases). This CDR3 is built from 18 residues. Trimming cost V 5 bases and J 6 bases, with 28 bases left between them. CDR3 sequence (DNA): TGTGCCAGCAGTAGACCCACGTCTTCGAACGGGAGAGAGAAGACCCAGTACTTC. This codes for CASSRPTSSNGREKTQYF.

This clonotype was seen at least ten times. This chain connects TRBV4-1 to TRBJ2-5, with D perhaps matching TRBD2 (5 bases). The V end lost 4 bases, the J end lost 4 bases, and 10 bases lay between the germline ends. Looked up from germline, CDR1 is MGHRA and CDR2 is YSYEKL. The CDR3 has 13 residues. The CDR3 nucleotides read TGCGCCAGCAGCCTTAACGGACTAGAGACCCAGTACTTC. Translation gives CASSLNGLETQYF.

CDR3 bases: TGCAGTGCCAATAACGGTCCCGGTCAGCCCCAGCATTTT. It specifies CSANNGPGQPQHF. The chain has TRBV20-1 and TRBJ1-5; no firm D call. CDR3 length equals 13 residues. The germline V and J ends were trimmed by 6 bases and 6 bases, with 15 bases remaining between them. From germline, CDR1 is DFQATT and CDR2 SNEGSKA (reference sequence).

This clonotype appeared many times. This chain links TRBV12-3 or TRBV12-4 with TRBJ1-3; 7 bases align to TRBD1. The V gene end was trimmed by 5 bases and the J gene end by 7 bases; junction bases not matched to a gene: 14. The CDR3 runs to 16 residues. CDR3 DNA sequence: TGTGCCAGCAGTCCTTGGGGGCAGGGGGTCGGGAACACCATATATTTT. It yields the protein CASSPWGQGVGNTIYF.

In this sample, this clonotype turned up many times. The rearrangement uses TRBV7-9 and TRBJ1-3; D gene unclear. The CDR3 loop spans 12 amino acids. V lost 3 bases and J lost 8, with 8 bases in between. The germline CDR1 and CDR2 sequences are SEHNR and FQNEAQ (reference sequence). The CDR3: CASSFGRDTIYF. The CDR3 nucleotides are TGTGCCAGCAGCTTCGGACGTGACACCATATATTTT.

This clonotype was detected ten times or more. The rearrangement uses TRBV12-3 or TRBV12-4 and TRBJ2-2; possible D gene TRBD2, 5 bases. This CDR3 comprises 13 residues. V gave up 5 bases and J gave up 8 bases, with 12 bases separating them. For the CDR3, the DNA is TGTGCCAGCAGTCGGACTGACGGTGGGGAGCTGTTTTTT. Its translation: CASSRTDGGELFF.

About this clonotype itself: This may arise from a read error, as a much more abundant clone is one base away. The V gene is TRBV4-3, the J gene TRBJ2-5, with D maybe TRBD2 (5 bases). The V and J ends lost 4 bases and 5 bases respectively, with 11 bases between them. Looked up from germline, CDR1 is LGHNA and CDR2 is YSLEER. The CDR3 covers 13 residues. CDR3 DNA sequence: TGCGCCAGCAGCCTTTACTCGGGGGAGACCCAGTACTTC. It specifies CASSLYSGETQYF.

The V call is TRBV20-1, the J call TRBJ2-7, with TRBD2 identical over 8 bases. The germline V gene encodes CDR1 DFQATT and CDR2 SNEGSKA (reference sequence). After removal of 0 bases from V and 4 bases from J, the junction contained 5 bases not matched to a gene. This CDR3 has 14 amino acids. CDR3 nucleotides: TGCAGTGCTAGAGAACAGCGGGAGAGGTACGAGCAGTACTTC. Translating gives CSAREQRERYEQYF.

This clonotype came up many times. The genes are TRBV29-1 and TRBJ2-7; 15 bases align to TRBD2. The CDR3 is 16 residues long. Trimming took 4 bases from V and 2 from J; bases not matched to a gene: 6. Germline loops: CDR1 SQVTM, CDR2 ANQGSEA. CDR3 bases: TGCAGCGTTGCGGGACTAGCGGGAGGCCGGACCTACGAGCAGTACTTC. It encodes CSVAGLAGGRTYEQYF.

This clonotype was seen ten or more times. J is TRBJ2-5 and V is TRBV5-8, with a weak D call TRBD2 (6 bases). From germline, CDR1 is SGHTS and CDR2 YDEGEE. Trimming left V 4 bases short and J 5 bases short, with 9 bases between. This CDR3 is 12 amino acids long. Here the CDR3 reads CASSSTSETQYF. The DNA for the CDR3 is TGTGCCAGCAGCAGCACTAGCGAGACCCAGTACTTC.

Many counts were recorded for this clonotype. V and J are TRBV24-1 and TRBJ2-3; 7 bases align to TRBD2. Germline CDR1 and CDR2: KGHDR and SFDVKD. With V trimmed by 8 bases and J by 7 bases, 8 bases remained unmatched. The length of the CDR3 is 13 residues. CDR3 in DNA: TGTGCCACCAATGGCGGGAGAGGAAATACGCAGTATTTT. Translation gives CATNGGRGNTQYF.

This clonotype has ten or more counts. The chain has TRBV15 and TRBJ2-5; the match to TRBD2 covers 11 bases. The CDR3 runs 16 residues. After removal of 0 bases from V and 4 bases from J, the junction contained 4 bases not matched to a gene. Germline-derived CDR1 and CDR2 are LNHNV and YYDKDF (reference sequence). DNA for the CDR3: TGTGCCACCAGCAGAGAACTAGCGGGAGCCGTAGAGACCCAGTACTTC. Translating gives CATSRELAGAVETQYF. Filled out from reference TRBV15 and TRBJ2-5, the complete variable domain reads DAMVIQNPRYQVTQFGKPVTLSCSQTLNHNVMYWYQQKSSQAPKLLFHYYDKDFNNEADTPDNFQSRRPNTSFCFLDIRSPGLGDTAMYLCATSRELAGAVETQYFGPGTRLLVL.

This clonotype was recorded at least ten times. The CDR3 nucleotides read TGTGCCAGCAGCTTAGCCGGGACAGCCCAAGAGACCCAGTACTTC. This encodes CASSLAGTAQETQYF. The chain recombines TRBV7-2 with TRBJ2-5; 7 bases agree with TRBD1. The CDR3 has 15 amino acids. The ends lost 0 bases at V and 1 base at J; junction bases unmatched: 2. Per germline, CDR1 SGHTA and CDR2 FQGNSA.

This sequence joins TRBV15 and TRBJ2-7; 14 bases are shared with TRBD2. With 4 bases clipped from V and 4 bases from J, the junction kept 6 bases outside the gene matches. The CDR3 has 16 residues. Germline V gives CDR1 LNHNV, CDR2 YYDKDF (reference sequence). For the CDR3, the DNA is TGTGCCACCAGCAAGGGGACTAGCGGGAGTCCTTACGAGCAGTACTTC. It codes for CATSKGTSGSPYEQYF. Drawing the rest from reference TRBV15 and TRBJ2-7, the complete variable domain is DAMVIQNPRYQVTQFGKPVTLSCSQTLNHNVMYWYQQKSSQAPKLLFHYYDKDFNNEADTPDNFQSRRPNTSFCFLDIRSPGLGDTAMYLCATSKGTSGSPYEQYFGPGTRLTVT.

This clonotype was recorded at least ten times. The chain recombines TRBV4-3 with TRBJ2-7, with D unclear. Deletions cut 2 bases from V and 2 bases from J, with 7 bases between. The CDR3 is 13 amino acids. CDR1 is LGHNA and CDR2 is YSLEER in the germline V gene. The CDR3 region is CASSQSTAYEQYF. CDR3 nucleotide sequence: TGCGCCAGCAGCCAAAGCACCGCCTACGAGCAGTACTTC.

Ten or more counts support this clonotype. The chain carries TRBV5-1 and TRBJ2-7; 13 bases are a match to TRBD2. Germline CDR1 is SGHRS and CDR2 is YFSETQ. This CDR3 is built from 16 residues. V shed 1 base and J 4 bases; nucleotides not matched to a gene: 5. CDR3 nucleotide sequence: TGCGCCAGCAGCTTGACTAGCGGGAGGGCGACGTACGAGCAGTACTTC. Residues: CASSLTSGRATYEQYF.

This clonotype was counted ten times or more. V is TRBV5-1 and J is TRBJ2-3; 9 bases are shared with TRBD1. This CDR3 is 16 amino acids long. The V gene's germline CDR1 is SGHRS and CDR2 YFSETQ. J gave up 0 bases and V 2 bases, and 4 bases lay outside the gene matches. The CDR3, as DNA: TGCGCCAGCAGCTTTGGACAGGGGTCTAGCACAGATACGCAGTATTTT. Protein product: CASSFGQGSSTDTQYF.

This clonotype showed up many times. V is TRBV7-2 and J is TRBJ2-1; 10 bases line up with TRBD2. CDR3 length equals 16 residues. With V trimmed by 5 bases and J by 8 bases, 12 bases remained unmatched. Germline CDR1 and CDR2: SGHTA and FQGNSA. CDR3 in amino acids: CASSPSIAGGVYEQFF. CDR3 coding DNA: TGTGCCAGCAGCCCCAGTATAGCGGGAGGAGTCTATGAGCAGTTCTTC.

This clonotype was detected ten times or more. The chain couples TRBV6-1 to TRBJ1-1; D perhaps matches TRBD1 (6 bases). Germline V CDR1 and CDR2: MNHNS, SASEGT. The CDR3 is made up of 14 amino acids. Trimming stripped 11 bases from V and 0 bases from J, with 16 bases between. This chain's CDR3 is CAAQVGTMNTEAFF. CDR3 coding DNA: TGTGCCGCTCAAGTGGGGACAATGAACACTGAAGCTTTCTTT.

This clonotype was found many times. The rearrangement uses TRBV6-5 and TRBJ2-5; a possible D gene is TRBD1 (5 bases). The V gene lost 0 bases and the J gene lost 9 bases, with 14 bases spanning the gap. The CDR3 contains 14 residues. Germline CDR1 MNHEY, CDR2 SVGAGI. CDR3 residues: CASSYSTPLGAQYF. The CDR3 DNA is TGTGCCAGCAGTTACTCGACTCCCCTAGGGGCCCAGTACTTC.

This clonotype was detected only a few times. The chain recombines TRBV20-1 with TRBJ2-3; a possible D gene is TRBD1 (5 bases). The CDR3 runs 14 residues. Deletions cut 6 bases from V and 4 bases from J, with 17 bases between. The germline V gene has CDR1 DFQATT and CDR2 SNEGSKA (reference sequence). CDR3 loop: CSAPLPGLPDTQYF. DNA for the CDR3: TGCAGTGCCCCATTGCCAGGGCTGCCAGATACGCAGTATTTT.